Below are 8 T cell receptor beta chains sequenced from a single sample in a study of T cell changes during pregnancy in multiple sclerosis. Data came from immunoSEQ multiplex PCR; TCRdb stores just in-frame clones and leaves some out. Of about 75,000 clones listed, about 94% are singletons. Sequencing was performed on CD4+ T cells from peripheral blood mononuclear cells, taken after pregnancy. The origin of the receptors is a female donor with multiple sclerosis, enrolled in a pregnancy study.

The chain links TRBV5-4 to TRBJ2-7; D perhaps matches TRBD1 (5 bases). The ends were cut back, 5 bases at V and 7 bases at J, with 25 bases in the middle. Per the germline V gene, CDR1 is SGHNT and CDR2 is YYREEE (reference sequence). The CDR3 runs 16 residues. CDR3 nucleotides: TGTGCCAGCAGTTTAAAAATTGGGGCAGGTAGGGGTGAGCAGTACTTC. It encodes CASSLKIGAGRGEQYF.

The chain links TRBV6-6 to TRBJ1-1; D remains unclear. Germline CDR1 is MNHNY and CDR2 is SVGAGI (reference sequence). Trimming left V 0 bases short and J 3 bases short, with 14 bases between. The CDR3 loop spans 16 amino acids. For the CDR3, the DNA is TGTGCCAGCAGTTACTCCTTGGGCACGAGGGACACTGAAGCTTTCTTT. It codes for CASSYSLGTRDTEAFF.

The V call is TRBV6-5, the J call TRBJ2-3, with D possibly TRBD2 on 6 matching bases. Germline-derived CDR1 and CDR2 are MNHEY and SVGAGI. The CDR3 totals 14 residues. V gave up 10 bases and J gave up 4 bases, with 18 bases separating them. CDR3 region: CATGVAGKADTQYF. CDR3 coding DNA: TGTGCCACGGGGGTGGCAGGGAAAGCAGATACGCAGTATTTT.

The genes are TRBV6-5 and TRBJ2-7, with 10 positions matching TRBD1. CDR1 and CDR2 (germline): MNHEY, SVGAGI. V was pared by 6 bases and J by 9 bases, with 14 bases of the junction left unmatched. The CDR3 is 15 amino acids. CDR3 sequence: CASRSKGTGATRQYF. In DNA, the CDR3 is TGTGCCAGCAGATCGAAGGGGACAGGGGCTACGAGGCAGTACTTC.

The chain recombines TRBV15 with TRBJ2-3; 9 positions match TRBD2. The V gene end was trimmed by 4 bases and the J gene end by 4 bases; junction bases not matched to a gene: 12. Germline V gives CDR1 LNHNV, CDR2 YYDKDF (reference sequence). This CDR3 region has 17 residues. For the CDR3, the DNA is TGTGCCACCAGCACCCCAACCCTAGCGGGACGGCCAGATACGCAGTATTTT. It codes for CATSTPTLAGRPDTQYF.

V gene TRBV6-5 combines with J gene TRBJ1-1; D is perhaps TRBD1 (6 bases). Per germline, CDR1 MNHEY and CDR2 SVGAGI. CDR3 length: 14 residues. Between the trimmed V and J ends, which lost 2 bases and 3 bases, there was a span of 10 bases. The CDR3 sequence: CASSYRGFDTEAFF. CDR3 nucleotides: TGTGCCAGCAGTTACAGGGGGTTCGACACTGAAGCTTTCTTT.

This chain connects TRBV19 to TRBJ2-5; 11 nucleotides line up with TRBD2. The germline CDR1 and CDR2 sequences are LNHDA and SQIVND (reference sequence). V was clipped by 3 bases and J by 1 base; unmatched bases: 4. This CDR3 contains 16 residues. CDR3 sequence: CASSITGLAVQETQYF. The CDR3 region has the DNA TGTGCCAGTAGTATTACGGGACTAGCGGTCCAAGAGACCCAGTACTTC.

The chain uses TRBV5-6 and TRBJ2-7; D is perhaps TRBD2 (6 bases). The V gene's germline CDR1 is SGHDT and CDR2 YYEEEE. V lost 3 bases, J lost 1 base, and 17 bases lay in between. The CDR3 spans 16 residues. CDR3 residues: CASSSFSGAVSYEQYF. CDR3 nucleotide sequence: TGTGCCAGCAGCTCCTTTTCGGGAGCGGTTTCCTACGAGCAGTACTTC.